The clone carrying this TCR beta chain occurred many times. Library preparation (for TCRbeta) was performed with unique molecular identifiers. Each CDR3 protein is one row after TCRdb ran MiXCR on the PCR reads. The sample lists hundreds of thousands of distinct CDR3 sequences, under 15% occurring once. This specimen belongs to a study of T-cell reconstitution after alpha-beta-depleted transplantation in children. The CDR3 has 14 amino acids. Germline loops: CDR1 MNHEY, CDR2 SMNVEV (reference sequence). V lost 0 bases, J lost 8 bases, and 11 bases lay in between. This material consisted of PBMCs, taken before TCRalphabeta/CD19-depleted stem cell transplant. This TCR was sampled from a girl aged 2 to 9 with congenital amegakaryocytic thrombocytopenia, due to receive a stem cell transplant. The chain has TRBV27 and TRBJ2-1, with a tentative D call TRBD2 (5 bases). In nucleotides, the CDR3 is TGTGCCAGCAGTTTATCGAGGGAGAGCTATGAGCAGTTCTTC. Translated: CASSLSRESYEQFF.